Below, 14 T cell receptor beta chains from the same sample are listed, as sequenced in a study of metastatic and nonmetastatic thyroid tumors. MiXCR was used by TCRdb to re-call the PCR reads. The sample holds 8,000 to 9,500 clones, approximately 33% seen once. Prior to thyroid surgery, none of the patients had received any treatment. Material for sequencing was tumor tissue. The receptor set was obtained from a female donor with papillary thyroid cancer or a benign thyroid nodule (not recorded which). Some clones in this sample may be carry-over from other donors' samples.

The gene calls are TRBV2 and TRBJ2-7; 8 bases match TRBD2. The V segment lost 7 bases and the J segment 4 bases; nucleotides outside the gene matches: 12. CDR3 length equals 15 residues. CDR1 and CDR2 (germline): SNHLY, FYNNEI. The chain's CDR3 is CASNPTAGVGYEQYF. DNA for the CDR3: TGTGCCAGCAATCCCACAGCGGGAGTGGGGTACGAGCAGTACTTC.

The genes are TRBV6-4 and TRBJ1-2; D ambiguous. Germline V gives CDR1 MRHNA, CDR2 SNTAGT. This CDR3 is built from 14 residues. Trimming removed 6 bases from V and 7 bases from J, with 18 bases in between. As DNA, the CDR3 is TGTGCCAGCAGCTTTCGACAAGCCTCGGGTGGCTACACCTTC. It translates to CASSFRQASGGYTF.

This clone was recorded a few times. The chain joins TRBV10-1 to TRBJ2-3; D gene uncertain. V gave up 0 bases and J gave up 6 bases, with 13 bases separating them. This CDR3 has 15 amino acids. In germline, CDR1 is WNHNN, CDR2 SYGVQD (reference sequence). In nucleotides, the CDR3 is TGCGCCAGCAGTGAGTCTAAGCAAATGATGGATACGCAGTATTTT. Its protein product is CASSESKQMMDTQYF.

This clone is medium-sized. This rearrangement joins TRBV20-1 to TRBJ1-1, with 9 positions matching TRBD1. The ends lost 6 bases at V and 3 bases at J; junction bases unmatched: 11. The CDR3 sequence is 15 residues long. Germline lookup yields CDR1 DFQATT and CDR2 SNEGSKA (reference sequence). For the CDR3, the DNA is TGCAGTGCAACGGACAGGGGTCAATGGGACACTGAAGCTTTCTTT. It yields the protein CSATDRGQWDTEAFF.

This clone has more than one count but fewer than ten. This chain links TRBV6-4 with TRBJ1-6; a weak D match, TRBD1 (5 bases). This CDR3 contains 14 residues. Trimming removed 5 bases at V and 7 bases at J, with 12 bases between. Germline lookup yields CDR1 MRHNA and CDR2 SNTAGT. The CDR3 here is CASSSGTENSPLHF. CDR3 coding DNA: TGTGCCAGCAGTTCCGGGACGGAAAATTCACCCCTCCACTTT.

This clone turned up a few times. The chain couples TRBV12-5 to TRBJ2-7; the D gene is possibly TRBD1 (6 bases). The CDR3 is 11 residues long. V shed 3 bases and J shed 12 bases, with 12 bases lying between them. CDR1 is LGHNT and CDR2 is FRNRAP in the germline V gene. The CDR3 loop is CASGFNRDLYF. CDR3 in DNA: TGTGCTAGTGGTTTCAACAGGGACCTGTACTTC.

This clone occurred a few times. The genes are TRBV7-2 and TRBJ2-1; no clear D gene. This CDR3 comprises 11 residues. V lost 5 bases and J 5 bases, leaving 4 bases between the germline ends. The V gene's germline CDR1 is SGHTA and CDR2 FQGNSA. The CDR3 DNA is TGTGCCAGCAGCCCTCACAATGAGCAGTTCTTC. This encodes CASSPHNEQFF.

Relative to its sample, this clone is large (0.1 to 1%). The V gene is TRBV27, the J gene TRBJ2-7; 7 nucleotides align to TRBD1. The V and J ends lost 6 bases and 3 bases, in that order; junction bases with no gene match: 2. Germline assignment: CDR1 MNHEY and CDR2 SMNVEV (reference sequence). This CDR3 contains 12 residues. CDR3 in DNA: TGTGCCAGCAGGACAGGGATCTACGAGCAGTACTTC. Translation gives CASRTGIYEQYF.

This clone occurred a few times. This chain uses TRBV7-9 with TRBJ2-7, with 13 positions matching TRBD2. Germline CDR1 and CDR2: SEHNR and FQNEAQ (reference sequence). The CDR3 has 13 residues. With 5 bases clipped from V and 13 bases from J, the junction kept 8 bases outside the gene matches. CDR3 in amino acids: CASSLGTSGDKYF. In nucleotides, the CDR3 is TGTGCCAGCAGCCTCGGGACTAGCGGGGACAAATACTTC.

This clone is categorized as medium-sized. The rearrangement uses TRBV30 and TRBJ1-3; 9 bases line up with TRBD1. The CDR3 consists of 16 residues. Germline values: CDR1 GTSNPN, CDR2 SVGIG (reference sequence). Trimming removed 1 base from V and 0 bases from J; junction bases left unmatched: 4. DNA of the CDR3: TGTGCCTGGAGTGCAGGACAGGGGCTCTCTGGAAACACCATATATTTT. Protein product: CAWSAGQGLSGNTIYF.

The sample holds a few counts of this clone. J is TRBJ1-2 and V is TRBV28, with D unclear. The CDR3 covers 18 residues. V was shortened by 5 bases and J by 0 bases, with 22 bases between the two germline ends. In germline, CDR1 is MDHEN, CDR2 SYDVKM. This CDR3 reads CASSTLREDLPANYGYTF. The CDR3 coding sequence is TGTGCCAGCAGTACCCTCCGGGAGGACTTACCAGCTAACTATGGCTACACCTTC.

This clone occurred many times. This same CDR3 is encoded by further DNA sequences in the sample. The chain employs TRBV7-3 and TRBJ2-1, with 9 bases matching TRBD2. The CDR3 covers 15 residues. J was trimmed by 3 bases and V by 4 bases; bases with no gene match: 4. Germline assignment: CDR1 SGHTA and CDR2 FQGTGA. CDR3 loop: CASSSLAGVYNEQFF. The CDR3 region has the DNA TGTGCCAGCAGCTCACTAGCGGGTGTCTACAATGAGCAGTTCTTC.

The chain recombines TRBV20-1 with TRBJ2-3; the match to TRBD2 covers 11 bases. V was clipped by 2 bases and J by 7 bases; unmatched bases: 11. CDR3 length: 16 residues. The V gene's germline CDR1 is DFQATT and CDR2 SNEGSKA (reference sequence). The DNA for the CDR3 is TGCAGTGCTAGATCCCGGACTAGCGGGCCCTCATATACGCAGTATTTT. Translated: CSARSRTSGPSYTQYF.

The chain uses TRBV11-1 and TRBJ2-7, with D possibly TRBD1 on 6 matching bases. Trimming took 4 bases from V and 0 from J, leaving 7 bases between them. Germline V CDR1 and CDR2: SGHAT, FQDESV (reference sequence). The CDR3 runs to 13 residues. Here the CDR3 reads CASSSGHSYEQYF. The CDR3 nucleotides are TGTGCCAGCAGCTCGGGACACTCCTACGAGCAGTACTTC.